The clone carrying this T cell receptor (beta chain) was detected a few times. The junction and the germline gene differ at one end; a read error may be behind it. The source of the sample is a study of T cell responses to AZD1222 COVID-19 vaccine. Method: immunoSEQ multiplex PCR; TCRdb's copy keeps in-frame clones and lacks some. The table has some 170,000 clones, over 75% seen once. The CDR3 has 12 amino acids. Germline V gene sequence: CDR1 SEHNR, CDR2 FQNEAQ (reference sequence). The V and J genes are TRBV7-9 and TRBJ2-3; D is possibly TRBD2 (6 bases). Here the sequenced sample was peripheral blood, taken 28 days after the second AZD1222 dose. This clonotype originated in an adult who received the AZD1222 COVID-19 vaccine. CDR3 DNA sequence: TGTGCCAGCAGCTTAGGGTTAGGGACTCCTCGTTTT. It encodes CASSLGLGTPRF. Based on the CDR3 plus reference TRBV7-9 and TRBJ2-3, the full variable domain is DTGVSQNPRHKITKRGQNVTFRCDPISEHNRLYWYRQTLGQGPEFLTYFQNEAQLEKSRLLSDRFSAERPKGSFSTLEIQRTEQGDSAMYLCASSLGLGTPRFGPGTRLTVL.